Listed below are T cell receptor beta chains from one sample, sequenced in a study of control samples from healthy donors and cancer patients. The table came from immunoSEQ multiplex PCR; TCRdb's copy has only in-frame clones and leaves some out. The data contain some 160,000 clones, about nine tenths of them seen just once; the ten biggest clones take up over 4.5%. Sequencing was done on a sample of blood. The receptor source for this set is a man aged 25 to 40 in good health. The CDR3 runs from the conserved cysteine through the conserved F or W. Fields, in order: V gene, D gene, J gene, clone size, CDR3 DNA, CDR3 protein. The D gene is left open where the match is weak. Where a row states a size, it is once, few, many or the class of an expanded clone; other rows omit it.

TRBV3-1/TRBV3-2,TRBD1,TRBJ2-4,.,TGTGCCAGCAGCTCCCGGACAGGGAAAAACATTCAGTACTTC,CASSSRTGKNIQYF
TRBV21-1,.,TRBJ2-1,.,TGTGCCAGCAGCAAAGTCCACAGGGGACTTGATGAGCAGTTCTTC,CASSKVHRGLDEQFF
TRBV12-3/TRBV12-4,.,TRBJ2-3,.,TGTGCCAGCAATAGAGCAACAGATACGCAGTATTTT,CASNRATDTQYF
TRBV15,TRBD1,TRBJ1-3,.,TGTGCCACCAGCAGAGATCGGACAGGGGAGGCTGGAAACACCATATATTTT,CATSRDRTGEAGNTIYF
TRBV19,.,TRBJ2-7,.,TGTGCCAGTAGTACCTTTCTGAGCTCCTACGAGCAGTACTTC,CASSTFLSSYEQYF
TRBV28,.,TRBJ1-2,.,TGTGCCAGCAAGGGCAGCGCCTACTATGGCTACACCTTC,CASKGSAYYGYTF
TRBV29-1,TRBD1,TRBJ2-7,.,TGCAGCACCCGTGAGGGACAGGGGGCGAGTGAGCAGTACTTC,CSTREGQGASEQYF
TRBV19,TRBD1,TRBJ1-4,.,TGTGCCAGTAGTCTAAACCGACAGGGAACTAATGAAAAACTGTTTTTT,CASSLNRQGTNEKLFF
TRBV11-2,TRBD2,TRBJ2-1,.,TGTGCCAGCAGCTTAGATTTGGGACTAGCGGCTCCCACTCCGCCGAATGAGCAGTTCTTC,CASSLDLGLAAPTPPNEQFF
TRBV4-1,.,TRBJ1-5,.,TGCGCCAGCAGCCAAGAGGCGAATCAGCCCCAGCATTTT,CASSQEANQPQHF
TRBV19,.,TRBJ2-7,.,TGTGCCAGTAGTATGAGGGGGGCACCCACCCCTAACGAGCAGTACTTC,CASSMRGAPTPNEQYF
TRBV6-1,TRBD2,TRBJ2-1,.,TGTGCCAGCAGCGAAGGGACTAGCGGGAGGGGGGAGCAGTTCTTC,CASSEGTSGRGEQFF
TRBV7-2,.,TRBJ1-5,.,TGTGCCAGCAGCCGGCTCGGTAGCAATCAGCCCCAGCATTTT,CASSRLGSNQPQHF
TRBV11-3,.,TRBJ2-7,.,TGTGCCAGCAGCCACAGTACAGGGGAGGGCTACGAGCAGTACTTC,CASSHSTGEGYEQYF
TRBV27,.,TRBJ2-2,.,TGTGCCAGCAGCCTAGTAAAAAGCCTTTGGTCCGGGGAGCTGTTTTTT,CASSLVKSLWSGELFF
TRBV20-1,.,TRBJ2-3,.,TGCAGTGCTCGTACCTCAGATACGCAGTATTTT,CSARTSDTQYF
TRBV6-2/TRBV6-3,TRBD2,TRBJ2-1,.,TGTGCCAGCAGCCTACTAGCGGCCAATGAGCAGTTCTTC,CASSLLAANEQFF
TRBV9,TRBD2,TRBJ2-5,.,TGTGCCAGCAGCGTTCTAGCGGGGGACTCGTACCAAGAGACCCAGTACTTC,CASSVLAGDSYQETQYF
TRBV2,.,TRBJ1-2,.,TGTGCCAGCAGTCTAACAAGGGCTAACTATGGCTACACCTTC,CASSLTRANYGYTF
TRBV5-1,TRBD2,TRBJ2-1,.,TGCGCCAGCAGCTTGGTTGCGGGGGGGCCAAGGAATGAGCAGTTCTTC,CASSLVAGGPRNEQFF
TRBV7-9,TRBD2,TRBJ2-7,.,TGTGCCAGCAGCTTAGCAGGCGGGAGAGGTTACGAGCAGTACTTC,CASSLAGGRGYEQYF
TRBV29-1,.,TRBJ1-5,.,TGCAGCGTTGCTAAACAGGGAAATAATCAGCCCCAGCATTTT,CSVAKQGNNQPQHF
TRBV6-5,.,TRBJ1-4,.,TGTGCCAGCAGTCAATGGGGGGGCAATGAAAAACTGTTTTTT,CASSQWGGNEKLFF
TRBV4-1,.,TRBJ1-4,.,TGCGCCAGCAGCCCCCGGGTCCAGGGTAGGGAAAAACTGTTTTTT,CASSPRVQGREKLFF
TRBV7-2,.,TRBJ1-5,few,TGTGCCAGCAGCTCGTGGAGGGATACTAATCAGCCCCAGCATTTT,CASSSWRDTNQPQHF
TRBV19,.,TRBJ2-3,.,TGTGCCAGTACCCCTTCGGGGCAGAGCACAGATACGCAGTATTTT,CASTPSGQSTDTQYF
TRBV27,TRBD1,TRBJ2-5,.,TGTGCCAGCAGTTTTCAGGGGGCGCTAAAAGAGACCCAGTACTTC,CASSFQGALKETQYF
TRBV29-1,TRBD2,TRBJ2-3,.,TGCAGCGTTGAAAGGGAACTAGCGGTGCGGGATACGCAGTATTTT,CSVERELAVRDTQYF
TRBV10-3,.,TRBJ2-7,.,TGTGCCAGCACGGGGAACTCCTACGAGCAGTACTTC,CASTGNSYEQYF
TRBV5-4,.,TRBJ2-3,.,TGTGCCAGCACCCGGGACACTTCGTCTAGCACAGATACGCAGTATTTT,CASTRDTSSSTDTQYF
TRBV24-1,.,TRBJ2-3,.,TGTGCCACAGCGGGTCGCAGCACAGATACGCAGTATTTT,CATAGRSTDTQYF
TRBV9,TRBD1,TRBJ2-4,.,TGTGCCAGCAGCGTATATGGGACAGCTGAAAACATTCAGTACTTC,CASSVYGTAENIQYF
TRBV11-3,TRBD1,TRBJ2-5,few,TGTGCCAGCAGCCCTAGGACAGGGCAAAAAGAAGAGACCCAGTACTTC,CASSPRTGQKEETQYF
TRBV6-5,.,TRBJ2-1,.,TGTGCCAGCAGCCCAGGACAGAGCTCCTACAATGAGCAGTTCTTC,CASSPGQSSYNEQFF
TRBV6-5,.,TRBJ2-7,.,TGTGCCACCACGTTGGGGGGCTACGAGCAGTACTTC,CATTLGGYEQYF
TRBV9,TRBD1,TRBJ1-2,.,TGTGCCAGCAGCCTCCCGGGACAGGGGGCTAGGGGCTACACCTTC,CASSLPGQGARGYTF
TRBV19,TRBD1,TRBJ1-4,.,TGTGCCAGTAGTATAGACCAGACAGGGCGAGAAAAACTGTTTTTT,CASSIDQTGREKLFF
TRBV7-8,.,TRBJ2-2,.,TGTGCCAGCAGACGGACGGGTGCCGGGGAGCTGTTTTTT,CASRRTGAGELFF
TRBV7-8,TRBD2,TRBJ2-2,.,TGTGCCAGCAGCTTAGCTTCCGCGGGGGGGAATCCCGGGGAGCTGTTTTTT,CASSLASAGGNPGELFF
TRBV4-2,TRBD2,TRBJ2-5,.,TGTGCCAGCAGCCAGAGTACTAGCGGGGGGGCCCTGGAGACCCAGTACTTC,CASSQSTSGGALETQYF
TRBV2,TRBD1,TRBJ1-2,.,TGTGCCAGCATGAGGACAGGGTCGTCCTATGGCTACACCTTC,CASMRTGSSYGYTF
TRBV6-2/TRBV6-3,.,TRBJ2-1,.,TGTGCCAGCAGTTACTCCCAAGGTGCAGACGAGCAGTTCTTC,CASSYSQGADEQFF
TRBV15,TRBD1,TRBJ1-2,.,TGTGCCACCAGCATAAGACAGGGGGAAGGCTACACCTTC,CATSIRQGEGYTF
TRBV7-3,.,TRBJ2-3,.,TGTGCCAGCAGCTCGGTAGCACAGGATACGCAGTATTTT,CASSSVAQDTQYF
TRBV3-1/TRBV3-2,TRBD1,TRBJ1-2,.,TGTGCCAGCAGCGACCGGGACAGCTATGTCGGCTACACCTTC,CASSDRDSYVGYTF
TRBV6-6,.,TRBJ1-2,once,TGTGCCAGCAGTTACATACAGAGGGACTATGGCTACACCTTC,CASSYIQRDYGYTF
TRBV11-1,TRBD1,TRBJ1-5,.,TGTGCCAGCAACGGGCCGACAGGGTGTTGGCCCCAGCATTTT,CASNGPTGCWPQHF
TRBV5-1,TRBD1,TRBJ2-5,.,TGCGCCAGCAGCTTAAACAGGGGCGGCCAAGAGACCCAGTACTTC,CASSLNRGGQETQYF
TRBV24-1,.,TRBJ1-5,.,TGTGCCACCAGTGACTATAGCAATCAGCCCCAGCATTTT,CATSDYSNQPQHF
TRBV5-1,.,TRBJ2-7,once,TGCGCCAGCAGCTTGTCGGGGGAAGTGACAGGCGAGCAGTACTTC,CASSLSGEVTGEQYF
TRBV5-4,.,TRBJ2-5,.,TGTGCCAGCAGCCCTCTTGGTAGGCAGGGAGGAGAGACCCAGTACTTC,CASSPLGRQGGETQYF